The 3 T cell receptor beta chains below were found in one sample sequenced in a study of T cells expressing NK-cell markers. TCRdb re-called the 5' RACE reads; one entry per CDR3 protein, DNA not given. In all, the sample yields 300,000 to 500,000 distinct CDR3 sequences. Source material: blood T cells: a sorted CD56 or NKG2C T cell subset, CD4+ or CD8+ T cells, or bulk PBMC T cells (not recorded which). Receptors were obtained from a woman aged 45-60 years in good health.

This rearrangement joins TRBV10-3 to TRBJ1-2. CDR1 ENHRY and CDR2 SYGVKD come from the germline V gene. CDR3 length equals 14 residues. The CDR3 reads CAIREKETFYGYTF.

The chain joins TRBV29-1 to TRBJ1-4; the D gene TCRdb calls, TRBD1, cannot be checked with no DNA. Germline loops: CDR1 SQVTM, CDR2 ANQGSEA. The CDR3 length is 14 residues. The CDR3 is CSVILRGTREKLFF.

The chain combines TRBV12-5 with TRBJ2-5; TCRdb returns TRBD1, unconfirmable since there is no DNA. Germline CDR1 and CDR2: LGHNT and FRNRAP. This CDR3 is built from 14 residues. CDR3 in amino acids: CASGRDAALQTQYF.